The entry below describes one TCR beta chain. What it recognizes is unknown. With autoimmune disease history or systemic immunosuppression, patients were excluded. Generated by immunoSEQ multiplex PCR, the TCRdb table keeps only in-frame clones and is missing some. There are about 85,000 clones in the sample; roughly four fifths occur only once, and 5.5% to 7% lies in the top ten. The sample originates from a study of OX40 agonist ivuxolimab in advanced cancers. Study-wide points: Also showing low normalized T-cell clonal expansion were some of the nonresponders.

V dropped 2 bases and J dropped 4 bases, with 8 bases sitting between them. The CDR3 covers 13 residues. The germline V gene encodes CDR1 MNHNY and CDR2 SVGAGI (reference sequence). The source material was CD4+ or CD8+ T cells sorted from blood, sampled in a trial of the OX40 agonist ivuxolimab. This sequence joins TRBV6-6 and TRBJ1-1; D gene uncertain. The receptor comes from an adult with an advanced solid tumor such as melanoma, head and neck, liver or kidney cancer. The DNA for the CDR3 is TGTGCCAGCAGTTACCTGGTGAGCACTGAAGCTTTCTTT. Its translation is CASSYLVSTEAFF.